The TCR beta chain described here comes from a study of blood T cell repertoires in COVID-19. Across the whole study: The United States, Italy and Spain provided the acute and convalescent COVID-19 samples. Nucleic acid was either cDNA or gDNA, and it came from T cells, B-cell-depleted T cells, or PBMCs.

Per the authors' pipeline: Amplification of reference gene primers provided the estimated nucleated cell counts. This table comes from immunoSEQ multiplex PCR, and its TCRdb copy is limited to in-frame clones, with some not included. V, J and clone size are taken as reported in that table, and D and trimming were inferred from the DNA itself. The sample has about 100,000 clones; 88% are singletons. The CDR3 spans 16 residues. Per germline, CDR1 LGHNA and CDR2 YNFKEQ. The junction had 3 bases not matched to a gene; V was cut back by 2 bases and J by 6 bases. This rearrangement joins TRBV4-2 to TRBJ2-3, with TRBD2 matching over 15 bases. The source of this sequence is a woman aged 60-75 years with acute or convalescent COVID-19. Sequenced: peripheral blood. The CDR3: CASSQYGTSGGDTQYF. CDR3 nucleotide sequence: TGTGCCAGCAGCCAATACGGGACTAGCGGGGGGGATACGCAGTATTTT.